This TCR beta chain was identified in a study of Tregs in tolerant kidney transplant recipients. Study-wide findings and caveats: Activated donor B cell expansion appeared to reveal the most relevant donor-specific TCRbeta repertoire. Few patients were studied, so findings need validation in larger groups. No direct test of biological reproducibility was done here.

Germline V gene data show CDR1 as MNHEY and CDR2 as SVGAGI. Trimming cost V 11 bases and J 0 bases, with 13 bases left between them. The CDR3 totals 13 residues. Thawed PBMCs were FACS-sorted into unstimulated CD4+CD25+CD127- regulatory T cells, CD4+CD25- non-regulatory cells, CD4 and CD8 cells. Measured with immunoSEQ multiplex PCR; TCRdb has only the in-frame clones, and not every one. The sample shows roughly 70,000 clones, 84% of them seen only once. In regard to this clone: Antigen specificity is unknown.

The rearrangement uses TRBV6-5 and TRBJ1-1, with D tentatively TRBD1 (5 bases). The sample consisted of CD4+ T cells from blood. The source of this sequence is a human donor in good health. The CDR3 spells CACTGRLNTEAFF. CDR3 in DNA: TGTGCCTGCACAGGACGGCTGAACACTGAAGCTTTCTTT.